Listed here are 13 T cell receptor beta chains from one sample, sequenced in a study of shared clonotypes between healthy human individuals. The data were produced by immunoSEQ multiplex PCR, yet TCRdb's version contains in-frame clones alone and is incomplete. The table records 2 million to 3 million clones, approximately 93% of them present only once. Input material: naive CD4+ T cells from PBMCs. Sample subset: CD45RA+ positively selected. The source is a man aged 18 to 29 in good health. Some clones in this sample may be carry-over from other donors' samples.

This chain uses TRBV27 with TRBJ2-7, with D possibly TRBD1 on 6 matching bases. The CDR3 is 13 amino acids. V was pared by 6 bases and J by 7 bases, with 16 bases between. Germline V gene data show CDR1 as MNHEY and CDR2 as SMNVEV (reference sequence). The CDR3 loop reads CASSRDMRVEQYF. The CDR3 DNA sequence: TGTGCCAGCAGCCGGGACATGAGAGTAGAGCAGTACTTC.

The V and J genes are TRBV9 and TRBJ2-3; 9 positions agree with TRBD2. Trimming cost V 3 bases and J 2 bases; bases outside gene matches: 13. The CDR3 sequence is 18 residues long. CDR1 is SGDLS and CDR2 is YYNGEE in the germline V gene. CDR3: CASSAAGSLAGFTDTQYF. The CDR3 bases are TGTGCCAGCAGCGCCGCGGGATCTCTAGCGGGATTCACAGATACGCAGTATTTT.

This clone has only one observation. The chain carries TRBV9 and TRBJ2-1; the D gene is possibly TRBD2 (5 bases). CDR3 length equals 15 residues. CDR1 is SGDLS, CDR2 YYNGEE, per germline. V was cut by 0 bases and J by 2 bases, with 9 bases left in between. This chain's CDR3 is CASSVARGTYNEQFF. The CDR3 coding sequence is TGTGCCAGCAGCGTAGCACGGGGAACCTACAATGAGCAGTTCTTC.

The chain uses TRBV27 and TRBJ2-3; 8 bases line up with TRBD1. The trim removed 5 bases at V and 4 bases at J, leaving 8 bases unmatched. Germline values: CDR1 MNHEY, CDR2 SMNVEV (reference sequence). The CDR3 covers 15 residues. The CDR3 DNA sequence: TGTGCCAGCAGTCTTATCAGGGGGCGCGCAGATACGCAGTATTTT. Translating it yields CASSLIRGRADTQYF.

The CDR3 nucleotides are TGTGCCAGCAGTTTGGGGTCAGGGGTCTCCTATGGCTACACCTTC. Protein sequence: CASSLGSGVSYGYTF. The chain uses TRBV28 and TRBJ1-2; perhaps TRBD1 as D (6 bases). The CDR3 runs 15 residues. The ends were cut back, 3 bases at V and 4 bases at J, with 15 bases in the middle. The V gene's germline CDR1 is MDHEN and CDR2 SYDVKM.

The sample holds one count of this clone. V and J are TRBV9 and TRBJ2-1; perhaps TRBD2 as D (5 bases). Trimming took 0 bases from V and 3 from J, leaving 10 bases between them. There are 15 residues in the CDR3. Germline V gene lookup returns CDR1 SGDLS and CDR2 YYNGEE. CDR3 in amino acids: CASSVEYGIYNEQFF. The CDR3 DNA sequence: TGTGCCAGCAGCGTAGAGTACGGGATCTACAATGAGCAGTTCTTC.

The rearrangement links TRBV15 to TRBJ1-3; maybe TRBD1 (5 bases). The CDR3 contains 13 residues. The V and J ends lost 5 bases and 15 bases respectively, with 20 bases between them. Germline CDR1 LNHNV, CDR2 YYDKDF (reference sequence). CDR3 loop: CATSPDKGLGAYF. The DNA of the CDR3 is TGTGCCACCAGCCCTGATAAAGGGTTAGGGGCATATTTT.

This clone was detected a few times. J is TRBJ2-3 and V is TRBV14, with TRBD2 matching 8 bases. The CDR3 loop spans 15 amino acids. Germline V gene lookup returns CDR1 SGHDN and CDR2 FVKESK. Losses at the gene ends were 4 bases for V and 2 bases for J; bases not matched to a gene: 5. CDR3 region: CASSLAGRLTDTQYF. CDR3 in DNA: TGTGCCAGCAGCCTAGCGGGGAGGCTCACAGATACGCAGTATTTT.

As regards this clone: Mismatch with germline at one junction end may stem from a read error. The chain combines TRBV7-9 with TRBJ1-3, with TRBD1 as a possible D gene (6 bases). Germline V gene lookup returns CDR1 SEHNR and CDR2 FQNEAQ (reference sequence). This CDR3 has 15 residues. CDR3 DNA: TGTGCCAGCAGCTTCAACAGGGACTCTGGAAACACCATATGTTTT. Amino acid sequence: CASSFNRDSGNTICF.

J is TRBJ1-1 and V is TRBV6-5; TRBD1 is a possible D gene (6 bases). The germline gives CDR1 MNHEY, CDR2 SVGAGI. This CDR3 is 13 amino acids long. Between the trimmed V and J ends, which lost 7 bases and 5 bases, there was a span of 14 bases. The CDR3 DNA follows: TGTGCCAGCAAGCTCCAGGGGCCTACTGAAGCTTTCTTT. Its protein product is CASKLQGPTEAFF.

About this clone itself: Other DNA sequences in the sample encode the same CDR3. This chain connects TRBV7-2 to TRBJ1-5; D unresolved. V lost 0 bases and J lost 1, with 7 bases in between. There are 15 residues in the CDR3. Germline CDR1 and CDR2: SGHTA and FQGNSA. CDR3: CASSLAGQSNQPQHF. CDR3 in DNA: TGTGCCAGCAGCTTAGCAGGTCAGAGCAATCAGCCCCAGCATTTT.

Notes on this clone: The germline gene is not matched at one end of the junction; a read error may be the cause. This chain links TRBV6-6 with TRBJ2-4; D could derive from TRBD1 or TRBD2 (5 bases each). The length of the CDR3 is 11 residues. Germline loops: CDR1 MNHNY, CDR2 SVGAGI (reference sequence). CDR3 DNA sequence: TGTGCCAGCAGTGCTCCGGGACCCTGCTCGTTC. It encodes CASSAPGPCSF.

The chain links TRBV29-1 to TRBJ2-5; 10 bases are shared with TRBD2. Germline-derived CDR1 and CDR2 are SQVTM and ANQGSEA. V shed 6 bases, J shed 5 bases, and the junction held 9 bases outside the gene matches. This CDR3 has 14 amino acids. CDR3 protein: CSVSPPSGGETQYF. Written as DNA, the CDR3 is TGCAGCGTGTCACCCCCTAGCGGGGGTGAGACCCAGTACTTC.